The T cell receptor beta chain under discussion was sequenced for a study of cytotoxic CD8 clonotypes in ibrutinib-treated CLL. Broader study findings: At progression, clonality fell back toward baseline after rising at ibrutinib response. Contraction or stability on treatment was seen for public clonotypes, which were uncommon. Clonality correlated strongly with circulating CD8+ T cells and exceeded age-matched healthy donors at baseline.

Assay used: immunoSEQ multiplex PCR; TCRdb lists only in-frame clones, some missing. The sample lists roughly 60,000 clones; less than 75% were seen once. This clone came up a few times. Its specificity is not known. This CDR3 comprises 16 residues. Germline V gene lookup returns CDR1 KGHSH and CDR2 LQKENI. V trimming: 6 bases; J trimming: 1 base; junction bases outside the gene matches: 11. The rearrangement links TRBV18 to TRBJ2-5; 7 bases match TRBD2. The material was PBMCs, obtained after 12 months of ibrutinib treatment. The sequence derives from a human donor with chronic lymphocytic leukemia. Here the CDR3 reads CASSPVGAGTQETQYF. In DNA, the CDR3 is TGTGCCAGCTCCCCAGTTGGAGCGGGGACCCAAGAGACCCAGTACTTC.